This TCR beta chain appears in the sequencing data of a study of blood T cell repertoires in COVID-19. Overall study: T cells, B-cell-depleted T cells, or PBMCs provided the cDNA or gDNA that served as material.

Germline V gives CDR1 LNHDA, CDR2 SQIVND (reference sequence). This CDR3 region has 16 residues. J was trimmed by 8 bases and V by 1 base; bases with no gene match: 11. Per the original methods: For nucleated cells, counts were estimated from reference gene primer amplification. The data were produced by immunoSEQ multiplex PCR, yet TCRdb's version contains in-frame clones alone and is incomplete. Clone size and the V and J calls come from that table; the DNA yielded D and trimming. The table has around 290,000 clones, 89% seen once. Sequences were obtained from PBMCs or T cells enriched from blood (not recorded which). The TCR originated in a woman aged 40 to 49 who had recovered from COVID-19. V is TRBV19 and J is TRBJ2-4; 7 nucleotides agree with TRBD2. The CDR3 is CASSIGTTSWVDIQYF. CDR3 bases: TGTGCCAGTAGTATAGGTACGACTAGCTGGGTCGACATTCAGTACTTC.